This T cell receptor beta chain was identified in a study of neurological immune-mediated disorders. TCRdb passed the 5' RACE reads through MiXCR, listing each CDR3 protein once. This sample has roughly 48,000 distinct CDR3 sequences, with about a quarter found just once. This clonotype has a count of ten or more. Trimming took 1 base from V and 3 from J; bases not matched to a gene: 6. The CDR3 extends over 15 amino acids. Looked up from germline, CDR1 is SGHRS and CDR2 is YFSETQ. The sample was PBMCs. J is TRBJ1-1 and V is TRBV5-1, with 7 bases lining up with TRBD1. The clonotype was recovered from a woman in her sixties or seventies in good health. DNA for the CDR3: TGCGCCAGCAGCTTGCACCGCAGGGGGGACACTGAAGCTTTCTTT. This gives the protein CASSLHRRGDTEAFF. The entire variable domain, with the rest obtained from reference TRBV5-1 and TRBJ1-1, is as follows: KAGVTQTPRYLIKTRGQQVTLSCSPISGHRSVSWYQQTPGQGLQFLFEYFSETQRNKGNFPGRFSGRQFSNSRSEMNVSTLELGDSALYLCASSLHRRGDTEAFFGQGTRLTVV.